This TCR beta chain is from a study of cytomegalovirus exposure and HLA in healthy donors. Across the whole study: The 550 to 800 first-cohort repertoires and the 120 or so validation repertoires shared the same platform, a later analysis reported. Study-level results: About 180 TCR beta chains were listed as cytomegalovirus-associated. Three chains linked to CMV were shown in vitro to be specific for CMV antigens.

As regards this clone: Its target is not known.

Per germline, CDR1 LGHNA and CDR2 YNFKEQ. This CDR3 region has 16 residues. V gave up 2 bases and J gave up 4 bases; unmatched junction bases: 8. TCRdb's copy holds only in-frame clones and misses some; the assay was immunoSEQ multiplex PCR. The sample has 150,000 to 180,000 clones; 80% to 90% are singletons. This clonotype was sampled from a young man in good health and CMV-seropositive. Sequencing was carried out using PBMCs. This chain uses TRBV4-2 with TRBJ2-3, with 8 bases fitting TRBD2. CDR3 sequence: CASSQPGTSGADTQYF. CDR3 DNA sequence: TGTGCCAGCAGCCAACCAGGGACTAGTGGAGCAGATACGCAGTATTTT.